The 2 T cell receptor beta chains below were found in one sample sequenced in a study of blood T cell repertoires in COVID-19. Only in-frame clones appear in the TCRdb table, and some are missing; sequencing was by immunoSEQ multiplex PCR. Of roughly 56,000 clones in the sample, roughly 90% are singletons; the top ten hold 20%. The sample consisted of peripheral blood. The receptors were sampled from a human donor in a cohort sampled during active COVID-19.

The chain has TRBV19 and TRBJ2-2; tentatively, D is TRBD1 (6 bases). Germline V gives CDR1 LNHDA, CDR2 SQIVND (reference sequence). Trimming cost V 4 bases and J 7 bases, with 16 bases left between them. The CDR3 contains 15 residues. The CDR3 DNA sequence: TGTGCCAGTAGTACCTCCACAGGGTATAGCGGGGAGCTGTTTTTT. Translated, it gives CASSTSTGYSGELFF.

The V call is TRBV10-3, the J call TRBJ2-7; 7 bases match TRBD1. Germline-derived CDR1 and CDR2 are ENHRY and SYGVKD. The CDR3 contains 13 residues. Trimming at V came to 11 bases and at J to 5 bases, leaving 12 bases not matched to a gene. CDR3 coding DNA: TGTGCCGTATCGACAGGGAACGGCAACGAGCAGTACTTC. This encodes CAVSTGNGNEQYF.